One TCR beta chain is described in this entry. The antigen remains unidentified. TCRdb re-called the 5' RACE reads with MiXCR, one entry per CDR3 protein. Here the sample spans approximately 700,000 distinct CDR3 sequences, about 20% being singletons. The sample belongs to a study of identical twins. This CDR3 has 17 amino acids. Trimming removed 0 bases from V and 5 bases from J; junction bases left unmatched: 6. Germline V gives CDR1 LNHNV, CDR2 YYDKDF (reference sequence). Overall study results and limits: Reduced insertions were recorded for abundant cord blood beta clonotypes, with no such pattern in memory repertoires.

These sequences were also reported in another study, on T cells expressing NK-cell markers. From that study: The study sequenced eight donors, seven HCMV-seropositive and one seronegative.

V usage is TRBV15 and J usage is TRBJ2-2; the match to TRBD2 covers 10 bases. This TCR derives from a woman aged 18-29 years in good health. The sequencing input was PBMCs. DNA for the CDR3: TGTGCCACCAGCAGAGATGAAGGAGCGGGGGGGACCGGGGAGCTGTTTTTT. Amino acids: CATSRDEGAGGTGELFF.